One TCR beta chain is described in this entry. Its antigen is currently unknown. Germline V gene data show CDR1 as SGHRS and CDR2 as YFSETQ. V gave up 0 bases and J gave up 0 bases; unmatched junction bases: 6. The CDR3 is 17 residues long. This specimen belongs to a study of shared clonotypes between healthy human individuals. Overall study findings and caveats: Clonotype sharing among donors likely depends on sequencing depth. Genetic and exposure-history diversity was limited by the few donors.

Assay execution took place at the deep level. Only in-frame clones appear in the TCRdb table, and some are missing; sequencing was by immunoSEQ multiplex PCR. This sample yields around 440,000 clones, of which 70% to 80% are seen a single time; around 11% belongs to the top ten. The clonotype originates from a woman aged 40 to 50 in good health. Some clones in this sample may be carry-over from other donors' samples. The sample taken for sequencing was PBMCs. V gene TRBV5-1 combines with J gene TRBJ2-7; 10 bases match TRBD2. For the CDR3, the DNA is TGCGCCAGCAGCTTGGGGTTAGCGGGAGGCACCTCCTACGAGCAGTACTTC. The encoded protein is CASSLGLAGGTSYEQYF.